The clone carrying this T cell receptor beta chain turned up a few times. Its antigen is unidentified. Amplified TCR beta CDR3 regions came from RNA transcripts. HTBI primers were used for first-round RT-PCR of the TCR CDR3. TCRdb re-analysed the multiplex PCR reads in MiXCR, keeping a single row per CDR3 protein. The table records some 800,000 distinct CDR3 sequences, roughly 40% of them present only once. Germline loops: CDR1 ENHRY, CDR2 SYGVKD. The ends were cut back, 3 bases at V and 5 bases at J, with 16 bases in the middle. The CDR3 contains 15 residues. This sample stems from a study of T cells in Graves' hyperthyroidism and ophthalmopathy. Study results and limitations: Ophthalmopathy got predicted by the model a median around six months before its onset. Blood held most thyroid clonotypes expanded above 0.001 frequency.

Sequencing was performed on blood. The chain is built from TRBV10-3 and TRBJ2-5; D possibly uses TRBD1 or TRBD2 (5 bases each). This receptor was obtained from a young man with Graves' hyperthyroidism. The CDR3 spells CAISDPGPRAETQYF. For the CDR3, the DNA is TGTGCCATCAGTGACCCGGGGCCTCGGGCCGAGACCCAGTACTTC.